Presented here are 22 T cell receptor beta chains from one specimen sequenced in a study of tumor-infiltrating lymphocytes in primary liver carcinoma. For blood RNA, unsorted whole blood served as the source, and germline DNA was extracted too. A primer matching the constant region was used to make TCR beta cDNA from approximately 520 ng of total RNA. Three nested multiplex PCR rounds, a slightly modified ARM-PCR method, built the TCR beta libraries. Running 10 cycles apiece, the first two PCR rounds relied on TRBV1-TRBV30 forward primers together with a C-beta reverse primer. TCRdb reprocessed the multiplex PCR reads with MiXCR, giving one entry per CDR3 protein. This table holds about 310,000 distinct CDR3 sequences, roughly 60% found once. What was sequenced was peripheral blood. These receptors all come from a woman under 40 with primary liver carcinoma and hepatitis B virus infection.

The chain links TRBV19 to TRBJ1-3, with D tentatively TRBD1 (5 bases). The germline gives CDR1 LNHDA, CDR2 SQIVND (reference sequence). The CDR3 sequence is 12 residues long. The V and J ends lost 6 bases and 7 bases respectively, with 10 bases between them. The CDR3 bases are TGTGCCAGTAGCCCCAGGGATAACACCATATATTTT. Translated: CASSPRDNTIYF.

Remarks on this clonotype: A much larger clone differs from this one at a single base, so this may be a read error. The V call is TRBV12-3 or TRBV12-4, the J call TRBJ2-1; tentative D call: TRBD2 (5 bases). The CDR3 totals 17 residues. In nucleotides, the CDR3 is TGTGCCAGCAGTTCATCGCCCCAAAGCGGAAATTGGAATGAGCAGCTCTTC. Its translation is CASSSSPQSGNWNEQLF.

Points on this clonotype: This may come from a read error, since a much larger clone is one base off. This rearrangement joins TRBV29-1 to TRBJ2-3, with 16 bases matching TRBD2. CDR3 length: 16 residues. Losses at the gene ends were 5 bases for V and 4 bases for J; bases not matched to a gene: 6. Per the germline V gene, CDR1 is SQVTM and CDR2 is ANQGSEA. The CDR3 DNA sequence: TGCAGCGTTCCACAGGGACTAGCGGGAGGGTCAGATACGCAGTATTTT. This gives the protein CSVPQGLAGGSDTQYF.

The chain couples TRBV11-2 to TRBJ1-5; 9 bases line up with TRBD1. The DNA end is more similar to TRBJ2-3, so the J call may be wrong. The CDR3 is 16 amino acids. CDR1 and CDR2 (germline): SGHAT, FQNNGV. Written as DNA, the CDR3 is TGTGCCAGCAGCCTAACAGGGGGCGCGGGCAATCAGCCTCAGTATTTT. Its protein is CASSLTGGAGNQPQYF.

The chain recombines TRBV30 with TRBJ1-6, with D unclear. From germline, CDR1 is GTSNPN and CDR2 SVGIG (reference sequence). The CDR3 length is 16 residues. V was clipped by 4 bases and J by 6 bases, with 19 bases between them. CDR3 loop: CAWNLHSPTGNSPLHF. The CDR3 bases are TGTGCCTGGAACCTTCACAGCCCCACTGGTAATTCACCCCTCCACTTT.

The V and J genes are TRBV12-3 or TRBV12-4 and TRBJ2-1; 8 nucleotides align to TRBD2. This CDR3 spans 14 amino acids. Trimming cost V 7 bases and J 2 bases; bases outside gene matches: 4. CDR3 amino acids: CASIPGLAYNEQFF. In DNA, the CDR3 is TGTGCCAGCATTCCGGGACTAGCCTACAATGAGCAGTTCTTC.

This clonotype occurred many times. Here the CDR3 DNA reads TGTGCCAGCAGCCGCCCTAGTCGGAATGAGCAGTTCTTC. This sequence encodes CASSRPSRNEQFF. V gene TRBV12-3 or TRBV12-4 combines with J gene TRBJ2-1; D not certain. The V and J ends lost 6 bases and 7 bases respectively, with 13 bases between them. The CDR3 has 13 residues.

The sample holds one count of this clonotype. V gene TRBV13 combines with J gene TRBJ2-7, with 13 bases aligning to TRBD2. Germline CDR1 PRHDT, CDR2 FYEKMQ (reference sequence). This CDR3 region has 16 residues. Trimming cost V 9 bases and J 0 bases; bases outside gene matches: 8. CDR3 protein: CASSTGTSGISYEQYF. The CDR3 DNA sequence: TGTGCCAGTAGCACAGGGACTAGCGGGATCTCCTACGAGCAGTACTTC.

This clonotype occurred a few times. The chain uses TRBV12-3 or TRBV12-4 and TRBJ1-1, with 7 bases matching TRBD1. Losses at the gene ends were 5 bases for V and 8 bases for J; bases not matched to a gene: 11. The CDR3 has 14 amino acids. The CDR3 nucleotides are TGTGCCAGCAGTCCTACTGGGGCAGGGGGAGAAGCTTTCTTT. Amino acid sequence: CASSPTGAGGEAFF.

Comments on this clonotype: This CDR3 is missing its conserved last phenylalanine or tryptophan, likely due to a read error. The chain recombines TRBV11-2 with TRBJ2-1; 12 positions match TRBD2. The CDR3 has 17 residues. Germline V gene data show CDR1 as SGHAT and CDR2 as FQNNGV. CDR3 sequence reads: CASGLWTSGTGNNEQFS. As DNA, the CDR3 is TGTGCCAGCGGCTTATGGACTAGCGGGACGGGGAACAATGAGCAGTTCTCC.

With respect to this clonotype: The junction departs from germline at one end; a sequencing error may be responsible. The CDR3 DNA reads TGTGTCAGCAGCTCCCAAGGTGTGGGGGAGCAGTTCTTC. Amino acids: CVSSSQGVGEQFF. V gene TRBV11-2 combines with J gene TRBJ2-1; no clear D gene. Per germline, CDR1 SGHAT and CDR2 FQNNGV. The CDR3 runs 13 residues.

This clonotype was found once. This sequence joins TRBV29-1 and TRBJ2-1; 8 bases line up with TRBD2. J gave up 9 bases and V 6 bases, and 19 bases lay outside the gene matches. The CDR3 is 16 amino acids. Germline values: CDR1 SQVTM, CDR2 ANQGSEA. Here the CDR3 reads CSVGITSGYWVGEQFF. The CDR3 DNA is TGCAGCGTCGGCATTACTAGCGGTTACTGGGTGGGTGAGCAGTTCTTC.

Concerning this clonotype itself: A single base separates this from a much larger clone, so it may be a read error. The CDR3 coding sequence is TGTGCCAGCAGTTACTCGATTATTGGGGCCTTCTACGAGCAGCACTTC. It codes for CASSYSIIGAFYEQHF. The J gene is TRBJ2-7, the V gene TRBV6-5, with TRBD1 as a possible D gene (5 bases). The CDR3 spans 16 residues. CDR1 and CDR2 (germline): MNHEY, SVGAGI.

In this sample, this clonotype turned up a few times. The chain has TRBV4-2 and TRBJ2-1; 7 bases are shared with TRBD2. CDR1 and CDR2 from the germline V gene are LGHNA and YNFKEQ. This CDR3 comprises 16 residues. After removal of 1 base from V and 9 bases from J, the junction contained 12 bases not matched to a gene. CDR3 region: CASSQVGGLVFSEQFF. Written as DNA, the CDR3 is TGTGCCAGCAGCCAAGTGGGAGGGTTAGTCTTTAGTGAGCAGTTCTTC.

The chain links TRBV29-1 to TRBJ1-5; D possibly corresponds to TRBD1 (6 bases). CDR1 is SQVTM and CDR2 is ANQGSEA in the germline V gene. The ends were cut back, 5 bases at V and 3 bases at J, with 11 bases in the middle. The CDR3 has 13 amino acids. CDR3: CSVFGQINQPQHF. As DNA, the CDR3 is TGCAGCGTTTTCGGACAGATCAATCAGCCCCAGCATTTT.

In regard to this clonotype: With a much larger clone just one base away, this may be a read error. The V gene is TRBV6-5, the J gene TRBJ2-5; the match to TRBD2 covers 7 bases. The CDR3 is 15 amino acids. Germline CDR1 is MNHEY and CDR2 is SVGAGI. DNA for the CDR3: TGTGCCTGCAGTCTTCAACTAGCGACCCAAGAGACCCAGTACTTC. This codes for CACSLQLATQETQYF.

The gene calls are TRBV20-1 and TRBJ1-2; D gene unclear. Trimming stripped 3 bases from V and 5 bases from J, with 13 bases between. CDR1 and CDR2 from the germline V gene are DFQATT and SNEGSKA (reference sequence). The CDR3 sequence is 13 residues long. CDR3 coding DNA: TGCAGTGCTAGGTCAGCAGTTACTTATGGCTACACCTTC. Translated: CSARSAVTYGYTF.

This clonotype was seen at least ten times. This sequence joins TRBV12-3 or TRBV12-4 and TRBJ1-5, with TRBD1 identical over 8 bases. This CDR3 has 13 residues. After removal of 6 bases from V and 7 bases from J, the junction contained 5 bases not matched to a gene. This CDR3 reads CASSTGTGQPQHF. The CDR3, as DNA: TGTGCCAGCAGCACCGGGACAGGACAGCCCCAGCATTTT.

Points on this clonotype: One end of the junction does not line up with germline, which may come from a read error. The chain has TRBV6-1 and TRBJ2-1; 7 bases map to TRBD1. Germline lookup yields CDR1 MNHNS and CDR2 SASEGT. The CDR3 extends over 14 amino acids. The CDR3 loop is CVTLDRSSYIEQFF. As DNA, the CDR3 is TGTGTCACCTTGGACAGGAGCTCCTACATTGAGCAGTTCTTC.

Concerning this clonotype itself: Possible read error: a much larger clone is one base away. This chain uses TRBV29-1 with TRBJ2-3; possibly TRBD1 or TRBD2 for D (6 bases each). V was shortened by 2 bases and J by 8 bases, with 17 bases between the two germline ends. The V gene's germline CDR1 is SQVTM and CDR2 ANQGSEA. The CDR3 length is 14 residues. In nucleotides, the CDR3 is TGCAGCGTTGAAAGGACAGCTAGGGGGGTTACGCAGTATTTT. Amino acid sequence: CSVERTARGVTQYF.

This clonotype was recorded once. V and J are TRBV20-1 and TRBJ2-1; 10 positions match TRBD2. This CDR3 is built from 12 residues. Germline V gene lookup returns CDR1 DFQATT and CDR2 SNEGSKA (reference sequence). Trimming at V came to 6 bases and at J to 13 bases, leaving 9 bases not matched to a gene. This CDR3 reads CSAIAGGSDQFF. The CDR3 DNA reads TGCAGTGCCATAGCGGGAGGTAGTGACCAGTTCTTC.

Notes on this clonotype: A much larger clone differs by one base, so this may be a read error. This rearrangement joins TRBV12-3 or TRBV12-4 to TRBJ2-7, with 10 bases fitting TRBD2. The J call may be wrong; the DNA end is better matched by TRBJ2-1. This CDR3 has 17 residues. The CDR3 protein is CASSLARIGASGSSQFF. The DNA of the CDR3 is TGTGCCAGCAGTTTAGCGCGAATTGGGGCTAGCGGGAGTTCTCAGTTCTTC.